The TCR beta chain under discussion was sequenced for a study of T cell responses to AZD1222 COVID-19 vaccine. About the study: Analyses pooled second doses at about 4 or about 12 weeks.

Profiling relied on immunoSEQ multiplex PCR, and the TCRdb table lists in-frame clones only, not all of them. The sample yields 120,000 or so clones, 80% to 90% seen once. Germline V lookup: CDR1 LNHDA, CDR2 SQIVND (reference sequence). V gave up 3 bases and J gave up 2 bases; unmatched junction bases: 1. This CDR3 has 13 residues. The source of this sequence is an adult in good health. The rearrangement uses TRBV19 and TRBJ2-7, with 7 nucleotides matching TRBD2. The material sequenced was peripheral blood, taken on day 0 of AZD1222 vaccination. CDR3 amino acids: CASSMGGAYEQYF. CDR3 DNA: TGTGCCAGTAGTATGGGAGGGGCCTACGAGCAGTACTTC.